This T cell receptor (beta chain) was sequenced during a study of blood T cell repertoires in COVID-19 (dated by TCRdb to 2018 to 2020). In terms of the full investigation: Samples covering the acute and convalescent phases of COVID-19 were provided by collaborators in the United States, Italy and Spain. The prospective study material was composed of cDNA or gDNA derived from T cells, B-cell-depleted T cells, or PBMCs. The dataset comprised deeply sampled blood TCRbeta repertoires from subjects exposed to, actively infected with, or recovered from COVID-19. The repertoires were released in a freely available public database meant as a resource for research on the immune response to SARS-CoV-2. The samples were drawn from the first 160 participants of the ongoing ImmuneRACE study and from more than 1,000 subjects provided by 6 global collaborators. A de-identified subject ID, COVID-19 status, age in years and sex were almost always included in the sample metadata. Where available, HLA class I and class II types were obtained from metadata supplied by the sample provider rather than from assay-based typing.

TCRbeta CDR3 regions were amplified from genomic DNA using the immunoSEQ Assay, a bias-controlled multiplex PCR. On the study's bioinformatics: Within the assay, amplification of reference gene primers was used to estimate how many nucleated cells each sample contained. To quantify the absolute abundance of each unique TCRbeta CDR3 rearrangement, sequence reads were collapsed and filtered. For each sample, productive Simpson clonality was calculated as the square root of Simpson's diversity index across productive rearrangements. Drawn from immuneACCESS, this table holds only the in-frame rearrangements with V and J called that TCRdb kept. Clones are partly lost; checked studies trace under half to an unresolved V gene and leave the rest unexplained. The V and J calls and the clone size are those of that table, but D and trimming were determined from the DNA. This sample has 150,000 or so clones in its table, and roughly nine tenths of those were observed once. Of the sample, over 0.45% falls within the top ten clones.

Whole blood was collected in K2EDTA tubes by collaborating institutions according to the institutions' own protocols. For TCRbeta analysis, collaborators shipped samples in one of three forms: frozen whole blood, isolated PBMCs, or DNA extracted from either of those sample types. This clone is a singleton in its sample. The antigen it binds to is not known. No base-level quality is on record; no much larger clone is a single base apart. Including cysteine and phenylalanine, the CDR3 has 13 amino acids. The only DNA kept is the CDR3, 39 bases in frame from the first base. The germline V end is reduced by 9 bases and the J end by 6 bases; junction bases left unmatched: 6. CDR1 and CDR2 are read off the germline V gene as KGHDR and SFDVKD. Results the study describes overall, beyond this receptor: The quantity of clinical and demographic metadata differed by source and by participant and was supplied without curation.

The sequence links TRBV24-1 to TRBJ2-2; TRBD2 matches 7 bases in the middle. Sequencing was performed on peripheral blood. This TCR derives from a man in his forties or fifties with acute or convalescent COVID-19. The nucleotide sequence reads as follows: TGTGCCACCCGTGGACTAGGGGCCGGGGAGCTGTTTTTT. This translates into CATRGLGAGELFF.